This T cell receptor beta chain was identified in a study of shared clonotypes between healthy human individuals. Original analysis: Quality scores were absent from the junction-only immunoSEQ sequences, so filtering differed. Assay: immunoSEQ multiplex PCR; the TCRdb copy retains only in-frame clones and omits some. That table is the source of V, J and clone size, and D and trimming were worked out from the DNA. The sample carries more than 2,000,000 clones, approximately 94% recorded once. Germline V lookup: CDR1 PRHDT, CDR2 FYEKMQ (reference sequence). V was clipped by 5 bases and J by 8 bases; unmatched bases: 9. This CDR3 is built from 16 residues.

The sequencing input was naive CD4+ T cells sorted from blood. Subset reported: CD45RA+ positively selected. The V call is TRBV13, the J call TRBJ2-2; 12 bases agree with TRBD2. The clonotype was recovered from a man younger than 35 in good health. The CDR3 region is CASSILAGGQDGELFF. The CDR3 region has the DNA TGTGCCAGCAGCATCCTAGCGGGAGGGCAAGATGGGGAGCTGTTTTTT.